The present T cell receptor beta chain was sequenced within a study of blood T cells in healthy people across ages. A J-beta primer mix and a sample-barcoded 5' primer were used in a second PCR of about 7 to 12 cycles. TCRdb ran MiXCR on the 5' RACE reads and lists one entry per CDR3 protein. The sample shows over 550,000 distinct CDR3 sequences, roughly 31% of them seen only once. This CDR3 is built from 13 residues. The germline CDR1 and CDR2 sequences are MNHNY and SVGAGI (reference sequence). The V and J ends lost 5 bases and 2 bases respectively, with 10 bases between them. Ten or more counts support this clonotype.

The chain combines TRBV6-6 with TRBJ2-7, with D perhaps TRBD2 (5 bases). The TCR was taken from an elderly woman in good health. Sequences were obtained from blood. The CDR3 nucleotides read TGTGCCAGCAGTCTCGGGAAGGCCTACGAGCAGTACTTC. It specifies CASSLGKAYEQYF.